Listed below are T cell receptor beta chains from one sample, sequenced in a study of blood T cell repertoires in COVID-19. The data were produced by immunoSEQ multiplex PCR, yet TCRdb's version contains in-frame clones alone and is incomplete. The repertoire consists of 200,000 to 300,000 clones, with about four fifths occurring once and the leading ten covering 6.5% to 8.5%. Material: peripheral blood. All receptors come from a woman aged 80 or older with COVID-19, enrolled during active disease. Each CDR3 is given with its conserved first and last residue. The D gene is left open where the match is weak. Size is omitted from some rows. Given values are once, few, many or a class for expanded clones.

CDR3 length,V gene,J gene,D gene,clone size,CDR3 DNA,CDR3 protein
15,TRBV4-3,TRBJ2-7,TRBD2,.,TGCGCCAGCAGCCGTGAAGTAGCGGGAACGGCCGAGCAGTACTTC,CASSREVAGTAEQYF
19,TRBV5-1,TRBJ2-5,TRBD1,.,TGCGCCAGCAGCTTGGAAGGGGGAAGGGGACAGAGATCGCGAGAGACCCAGTACTTC,CASSLEGGRGQRSRETQYF
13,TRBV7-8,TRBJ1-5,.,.,TGTGCCAGCAGCTTAGGCTCCCGGGAAACCCAGCATTTT,CASSLGSRETQHF
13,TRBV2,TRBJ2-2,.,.,TGTGCCAGCAGAACGACAACCACCGGGGAGCTGTTTTTT,CASRTTTTGELFF
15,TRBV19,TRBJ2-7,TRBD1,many,TGTGCCAGTAGTACAGGGGGCTTTGGGTCCTACGAGCAGTACTTC,CASSTGGFGSYEQYF
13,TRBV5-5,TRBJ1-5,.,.,TGTGCCAGCAGCTTGGGAGCTAATCAGCCCCAGCATTTT,CASSLGANQPQHF
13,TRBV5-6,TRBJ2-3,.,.,TGTGCCAGCAAGAAGCGGGTTGGGGATACGCAGTATTTT,CASKKRVGDTQYF
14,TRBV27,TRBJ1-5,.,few,TGTGCCAGCAAAGGACAGCTCGAAAATCAGCCCCAGCATTTT,CASKGQLENQPQHF
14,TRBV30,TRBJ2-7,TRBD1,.,TGTGCCTGGAGTGCCCGGGACAGACCCTACGAGCAGTACTTC,CAWSARDRPYEQYF
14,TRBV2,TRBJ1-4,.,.,TGTGCCAGCCATAGGACAGCTTTAAATGAAAAACTGTTTTTT,CASHRTALNEKLFF
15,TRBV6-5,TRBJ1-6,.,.,TGTGCCAGCAGTCCCCCGGGGGGAGGGGATTCACCCCTCCACTTT,CASSPPGGGDSPLHF
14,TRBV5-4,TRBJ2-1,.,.,TGTGCCAGCAGCTTGGTCGGGCTCGCGGGTGAGCAGTTCTTC,CASSLVGLAGEQFF
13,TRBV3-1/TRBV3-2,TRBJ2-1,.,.,TGTGCCAGCAGGGGCTCGAACCGGAATGAGCAGTTCTTC,CASRGSNRNEQFF
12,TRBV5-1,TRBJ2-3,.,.,TGCGCCAGCAGCGGGGAGGTGCGACTGCGGTATTTT,CASSGEVRLRYF
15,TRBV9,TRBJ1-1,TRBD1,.,TGTGCCAGCAGCGCCGTGGGGACAGGGACTGGTGAAGCTTTCTTT,CASSAVGTGTGEAFF
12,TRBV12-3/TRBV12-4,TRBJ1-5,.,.,TGTGCCAGCAGTTATGGGAGTCAGCCCCAGCATTTT,CASSYGSQPQHF
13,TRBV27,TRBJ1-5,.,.,TGTGCCAGCAGTACAGGGTGGGATCAGCCCCAGCATTTT,CASSTGWDQPQHF